A single T cell receptor (beta chain) is shown here with its context. Its antigen is as yet unknown. The data were obtained in a study of T cell responses to AZD1222 COVID-19 vaccine. The protocol was immunoSEQ multiplex PCR, while the TCRdb copy is restricted to in-frame clones and leaves out a portion. Altogether 90,000 to 130,000 clones are present, nearly 90% being singletons, with the ten largest covering around 3.3%. Findings and limits, study-wide: Spike regions recognized by vaccine-associated CD4 TCRs spanned the protein, led by 160-218 and 743-854.

Germline V gene sequence: CDR1 KGHDR, CDR2 SFDVKD. The length of the CDR3 is 15 residues. Trimming at V came to 4 bases and at J to 8 bases, leaving 7 bases not matched to a gene. The receptor was derived from an adult in good health. The sequenced sample was peripheral blood, obtained on day 0 of AZD1222 vaccination. The gene calls are TRBV24-1 and TRBJ1-4, with 9 bases aligning to TRBD1. The CDR3 loop reads CATSEGGQGGEKLFF. CDR3 nucleotides: TGTGCCACCAGTGAGGGGGGACAGGGAGGCGAAAAACTGTTTTTT.